Listed here are 13 T cell receptor beta chains from one sample, sequenced in a study of breast tumors, draining lymph nodes, adjacent tissues. MiXCR, applied by TCRdb to the multiplex PCR reads, yields one record per CDR3 protein. The table lists around 43,000 distinct CDR3 sequences, 20% to 25% of them singletons. Sequenced input: breast tumor tissue. These receptors were taken from a female donor with breast cancer. Some clones in this sample may be carry-over from other donors' samples.

This clonotype was recorded many times. The chain carries TRBV20-1 and TRBJ2-5, with D tentatively TRBD2 (5 bases). CDR3 length: 10 amino acids. CDR1 DFQATT and CDR2 SNEGSKA come from the germline V gene (reference sequence). Between the trimmed V and J ends, which lost 7 bases and 7 bases, there was a span of 10 bases. The DNA of the CDR3 is TGCAGTGTGGGAGAGGTGACCCAGTACTTC. This translates into CSVGEVTQYF.

The table lists this clonotype with many counts. The V and J genes are TRBV9 and TRBJ1-5; 10 positions agree with TRBD1. The CDR3 contains 15 residues. The V segment lost 3 bases and the J segment 5 bases; nucleotides outside the gene matches: 5. Germline V lookup: CDR1 SGDLS, CDR2 YYNGEE. The CDR3 DNA follows: TGTGCCAGCAGCGGAACCGGGACAGGGGATCAGCCCCAGCATTTT. It yields the protein CASSGTGTGDQPQHF.

Ten or more counts support this clonotype. The rearrangement joins TRBV28 to TRBJ1-4; a possible D gene is TRBD1 (6 bases). V dropped 6 bases and J dropped 10 bases, with 21 bases sitting between them. In germline, CDR1 is MDHEN, CDR2 SYDVKM. The CDR3 totals 15 residues. The chain's CDR3 is CASRESGTTVGKLFF. The DNA for the CDR3 is TGTGCCAGCAGAGAATCCGGGACAACTGTAGGAAAACTGTTTTTT.

This clonotype was seen repeatedly, ten times or more. This chain joins TRBV12-3 or TRBV12-4 and TRBJ1-2; D gene uncertain. Trimming removed 2 bases from V and 4 bases from J, with 8 bases in between. The CDR3 totals 13 residues. In DNA, the CDR3 is TGTGCCAGCAGTTTAACAGAGACCTATGGCTACACCTTC. It encodes CASSLTETYGYTF.

The V call is TRBV28, the J call TRBJ2-5; D is uncertain. Trimming removed 7 bases at V and 5 bases at J, with 11 bases between. Germline-derived CDR1 and CDR2 are MDHEN and SYDVKM. The CDR3 loop spans 12 amino acids. CDR3 protein: CASTSWGETQYF. The DNA for the CDR3 is TGTGCCAGCACCTCATGGGGTGAGACCCAGTACTTC.

The V gene is TRBV12-3 or TRBV12-4, the J gene TRBJ2-7; 7 bases line up with TRBD1. V trimming: 3 bases; J trimming: 5 bases; junction bases outside the gene matches: 10. The CDR3 extends over 15 amino acids. As DNA, the CDR3 is TGTGCCAGCAGTTTTAGGGACAGTCTAGTCCACGAGCAGTACTTC. Its protein product is CASSFRDSLVHEQYF.

The rearrangement links TRBV2 to TRBJ2-3; D remains ambiguous. Germline CDR1 and CDR2: SNHLY and FYNNEI. Between the trimmed V and J ends, which lost 8 bases and 0 bases, there was a span of 9 bases. The CDR3 runs 13 residues. CDR3 nucleotide sequence: TGTGCCAGCGACAAGGGAAGCACAGATACGCAGTATTTT. It is translated as CASDKGSTDTQYF.

This chain connects TRBV3-1 to TRBJ2-2, with 8 bases fitting TRBD1. The CDR3 is 16 amino acids. CDR1 and CDR2 from the germline V gene are LGHDT and YNNKEL (reference sequence). V shed 4 bases and J 6 bases; nucleotides not matched to a gene: 10. The CDR3 loop is CASSPLGQGRSGELFF. The CDR3 coding sequence is TGTGCCAGCAGCCCCCTCGGACAGGGCCGTTCCGGGGAGCTGTTTTTT.

In its sample, this clonotype was seen many times. The chain carries TRBV18 and TRBJ1-2; D remains unclear. The CDR3 is 13 residues long. Germline loops: CDR1 KGHSH, CDR2 LQKENI. Trimming removed 6 bases at V and 3 bases at J, with 11 bases between. CDR3: CASSSASDYGYTF. The CDR3 bases are TGTGCCAGCTCGTCTGCATCCGACTATGGCTACACCTTC.

This chain connects TRBV7-8 to TRBJ2-4; D might be TRBD1 or TRBD2, each matching 5 bases. CDR3 size: 14 residues. The V and J ends lost 2 bases and 9 bases respectively, with 14 bases between them. Germline assignment: CDR1 SGHVS and CDR2 FQNEAQ. CDR3 sequence reads: CASSLIQEGGIQYF. The DNA of the CDR3 is TGTGCCAGCAGCTTAATACAGGAAGGAGGCATTCAGTACTTC.

This clonotype was recorded many times. V and J are TRBV6-6 and TRBJ2-2, with a possible D match to TRBD2 (5 bases). The CDR3 is 16 residues long. Germline V lookup: CDR1 MNHNY, CDR2 SVGAGI (reference sequence). The V gene lost 2 bases and the J gene lost 2 bases, with 12 bases spanning the gap. The CDR3 here is CASSYGLRLNTGELFF. The CDR3 DNA reads as TGTGCCAGCAGTTACGGTTTGAGACTAAACACCGGGGAGCTGTTTTTT.

Ten or more counts support this clonotype. The chain recombines TRBV4-1 with TRBJ2-2; D is perhaps TRBD2 (5 bases). Germline CDR1 reads MGHRA; CDR2 reads YSYEKL. Trimming cost V 1 base and J 5 bases, with 14 bases left between them. The CDR3 totals 16 residues. This CDR3 is CASSQASARDTGELFF. In DNA form, the CDR3 reads TGCGCCAGCAGCCAAGCTTCTGCACGGGATACCGGGGAGCTGTTTTTT.

This clonotype has at least ten counts. This chain uses TRBV5-1 with TRBJ1-2, with TRBD1 matching over 9 bases. V trimming: 4 bases; J trimming: 5 bases; junction bases outside the gene matches: 6. CDR3 length: 14 amino acids. CDR1 is SGHRS and CDR2 is YFSETQ in the germline V gene. The DNA for the CDR3 is TGCGCCAGCAGCCCGGGACAGGGTGGTTATGGCTACACCTTC. Its protein product is CASSPGQGGYGYTF.